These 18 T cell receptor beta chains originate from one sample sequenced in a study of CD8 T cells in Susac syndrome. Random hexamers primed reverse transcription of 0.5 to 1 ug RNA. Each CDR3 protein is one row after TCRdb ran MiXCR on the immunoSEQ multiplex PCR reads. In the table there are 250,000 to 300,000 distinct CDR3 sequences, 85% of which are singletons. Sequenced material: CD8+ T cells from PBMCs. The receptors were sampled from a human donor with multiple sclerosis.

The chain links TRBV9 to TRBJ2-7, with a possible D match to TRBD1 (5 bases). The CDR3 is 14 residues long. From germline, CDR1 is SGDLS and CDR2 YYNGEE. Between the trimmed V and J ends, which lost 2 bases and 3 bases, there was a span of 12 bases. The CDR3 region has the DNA TGTGCCAGCAGCGTTTTTGACAGCCGCTACGAGCAGTACTTC. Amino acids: CASSVFDSRYEQYF.

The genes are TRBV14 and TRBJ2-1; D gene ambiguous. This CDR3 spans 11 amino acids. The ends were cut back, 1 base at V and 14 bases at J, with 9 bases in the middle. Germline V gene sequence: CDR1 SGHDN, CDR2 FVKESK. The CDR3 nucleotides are TGTGCCAGCAGCCAAGCTCTGGAGAAGTTCTTC. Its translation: CASSQALEKFF.

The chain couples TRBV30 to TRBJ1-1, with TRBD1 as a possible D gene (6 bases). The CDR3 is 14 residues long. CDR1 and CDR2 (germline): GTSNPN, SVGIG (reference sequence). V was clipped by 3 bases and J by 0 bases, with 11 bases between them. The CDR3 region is CAWSRTAMNTEAFF. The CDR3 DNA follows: TGTGCCTGGAGCCGGACAGCGATGAACACTGAAGCTTTCTTT.

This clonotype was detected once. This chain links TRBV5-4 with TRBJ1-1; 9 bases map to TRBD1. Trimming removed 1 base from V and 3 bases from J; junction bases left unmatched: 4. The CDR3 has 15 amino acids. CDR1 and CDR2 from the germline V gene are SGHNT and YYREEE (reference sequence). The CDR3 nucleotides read TGTGCCAGCAGCTTGCCCTACAGGGGGCACACTGAAGCTTTCTTT. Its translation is CASSLPYRGHTEAFF.

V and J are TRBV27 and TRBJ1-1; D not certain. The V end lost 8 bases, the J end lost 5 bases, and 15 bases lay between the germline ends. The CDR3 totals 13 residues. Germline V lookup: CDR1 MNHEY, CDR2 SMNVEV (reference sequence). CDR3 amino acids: CASSDYLRTEAFF. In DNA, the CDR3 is TGTGCCAGCTCGGACTATTTAAGGACTGAAGCTTTCTTT.

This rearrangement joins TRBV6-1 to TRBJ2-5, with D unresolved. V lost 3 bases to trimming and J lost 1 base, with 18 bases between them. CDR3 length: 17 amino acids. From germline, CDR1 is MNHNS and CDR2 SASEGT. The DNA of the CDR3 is TGTGCCAGCAGTGACAGGATTGGCTTTCCTAGCCAAGAGACCCAGTACTTC. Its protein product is CASSDRIGFPSQETQYF.

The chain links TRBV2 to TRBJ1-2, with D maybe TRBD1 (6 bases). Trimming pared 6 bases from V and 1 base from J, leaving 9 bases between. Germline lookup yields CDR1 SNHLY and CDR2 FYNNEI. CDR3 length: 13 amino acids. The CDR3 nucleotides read TGTGCCAGCAGAGGGACAAATAACTATGGCTACACCTTC. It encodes CASRGTNNYGYTF.

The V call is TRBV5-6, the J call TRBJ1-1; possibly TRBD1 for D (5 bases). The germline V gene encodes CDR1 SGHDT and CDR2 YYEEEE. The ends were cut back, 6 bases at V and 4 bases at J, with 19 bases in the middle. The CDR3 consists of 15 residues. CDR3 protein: CASTPGTGTSTEAFF. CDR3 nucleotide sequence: TGTGCCAGCACCCCTGGTACAGGAACAAGCACTGAAGCTTTCTTT.

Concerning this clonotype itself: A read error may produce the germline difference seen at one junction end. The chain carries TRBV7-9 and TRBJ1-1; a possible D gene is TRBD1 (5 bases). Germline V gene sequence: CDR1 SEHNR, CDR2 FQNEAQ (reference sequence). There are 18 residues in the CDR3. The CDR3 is CASSLWGPYNRRRTETFF. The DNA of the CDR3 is TGTGCCAGCAGCTTATGGGGACCTTATAATAGACGGAGGACTGAAACTTTCTTT.

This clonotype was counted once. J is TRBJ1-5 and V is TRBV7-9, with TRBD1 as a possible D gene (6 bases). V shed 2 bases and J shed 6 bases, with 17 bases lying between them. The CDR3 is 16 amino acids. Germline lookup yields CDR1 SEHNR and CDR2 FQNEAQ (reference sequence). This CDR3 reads CASSLSRRGGPQPQHF. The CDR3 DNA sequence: TGTGCCAGCAGCTTATCTCGCAGGGGAGGCCCTCAGCCCCAGCATTTT. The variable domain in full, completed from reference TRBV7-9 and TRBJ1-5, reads DTGVSQNPRHKITKRGQNVTFRCDPISEHNRLYWYRQTLGQGPEFLTYFQNEAQLEKSRLLSDRFSAERPKGSFSTLEIQRTEQGDSAMYLCASSLSRRGGPQPQHFGDGTRLSIL.

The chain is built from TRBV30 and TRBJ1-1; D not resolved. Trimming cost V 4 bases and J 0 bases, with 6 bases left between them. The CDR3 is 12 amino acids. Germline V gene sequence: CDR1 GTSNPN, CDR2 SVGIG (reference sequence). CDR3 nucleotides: TGTGCCTGGAAGTGGGTGAACACTGAAGCTTTCTTT. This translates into CAWKWVNTEAFF.

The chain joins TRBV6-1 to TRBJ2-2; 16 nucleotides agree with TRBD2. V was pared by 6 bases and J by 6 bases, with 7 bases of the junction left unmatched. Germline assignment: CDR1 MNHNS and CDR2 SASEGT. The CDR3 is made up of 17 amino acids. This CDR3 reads CASRVPGLAGGSGELFF. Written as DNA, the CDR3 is TGTGCCAGCAGGGTCCCGGGACTAGCGGGAGGGTCCGGGGAGCTGTTTTTT.

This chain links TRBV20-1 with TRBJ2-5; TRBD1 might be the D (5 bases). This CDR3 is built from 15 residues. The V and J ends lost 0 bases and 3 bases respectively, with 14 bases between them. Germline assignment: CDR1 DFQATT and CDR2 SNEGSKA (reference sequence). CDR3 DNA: TGCAGTGCTAGAGATGAGGTGCGCAGGGAAGAGACCCAGTACTTC. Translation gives CSARDEVRREETQYF.

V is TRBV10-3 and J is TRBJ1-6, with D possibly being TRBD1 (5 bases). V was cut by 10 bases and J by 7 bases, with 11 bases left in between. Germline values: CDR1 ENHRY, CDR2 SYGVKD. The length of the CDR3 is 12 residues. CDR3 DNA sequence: TGTGCCACAGGGTGGTCGAATTCACCCCTCCACTTT. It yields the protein CATGWSNSPLHF.

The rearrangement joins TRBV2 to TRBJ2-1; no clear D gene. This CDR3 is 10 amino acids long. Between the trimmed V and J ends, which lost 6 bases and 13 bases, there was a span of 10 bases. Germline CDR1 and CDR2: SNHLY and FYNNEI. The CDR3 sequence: CASRGLGQFF. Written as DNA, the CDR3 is TGTGCCAGCAGGGGGTTAGGACAGTTCTTC.

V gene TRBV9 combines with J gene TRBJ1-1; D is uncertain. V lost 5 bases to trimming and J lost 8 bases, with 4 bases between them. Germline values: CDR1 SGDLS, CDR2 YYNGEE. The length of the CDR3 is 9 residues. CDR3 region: CASSPEAFF. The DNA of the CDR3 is TGTGCCAGCAGTCCGGAAGCTTTCTTT.

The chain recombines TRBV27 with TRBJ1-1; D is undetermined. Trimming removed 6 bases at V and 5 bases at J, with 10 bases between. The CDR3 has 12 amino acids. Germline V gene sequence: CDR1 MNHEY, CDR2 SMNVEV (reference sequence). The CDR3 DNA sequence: TGTGCCAGCAGGCGGCGTACAACTGAAGCTTTCTTT. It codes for CASRRRTTEAFF.

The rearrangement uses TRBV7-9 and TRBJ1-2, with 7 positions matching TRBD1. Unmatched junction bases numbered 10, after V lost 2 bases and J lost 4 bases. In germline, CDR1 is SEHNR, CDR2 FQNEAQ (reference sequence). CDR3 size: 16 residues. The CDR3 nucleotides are TGTGCCAGCAGCTTATCCAACCTACAGGGGAGCTATGGCTACACCTTC. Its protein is CASSLSNLQGSYGYTF.